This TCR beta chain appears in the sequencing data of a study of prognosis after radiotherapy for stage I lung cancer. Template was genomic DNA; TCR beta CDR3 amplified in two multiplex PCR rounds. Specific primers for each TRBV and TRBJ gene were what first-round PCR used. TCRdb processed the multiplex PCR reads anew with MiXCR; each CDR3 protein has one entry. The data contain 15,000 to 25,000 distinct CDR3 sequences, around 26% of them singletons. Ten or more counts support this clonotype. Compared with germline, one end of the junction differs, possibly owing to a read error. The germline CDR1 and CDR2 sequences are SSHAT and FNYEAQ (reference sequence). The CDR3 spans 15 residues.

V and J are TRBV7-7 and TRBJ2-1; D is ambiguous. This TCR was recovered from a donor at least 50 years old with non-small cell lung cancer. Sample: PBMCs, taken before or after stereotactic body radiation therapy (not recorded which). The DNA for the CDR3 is TGTGCTAGCAGCTTAAGCTGGAGCTCCTACAATGAGCAGTTCTTC. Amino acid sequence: CASSLSWSSYNEQFF.